Listed below are T cell receptor beta chains from one sample, sequenced in a study of T cells in Graves' hyperthyroidism and ophthalmopathy. TCRdb passed the multiplex PCR reads through MiXCR, listing each CDR3 protein once. The table includes approximately 300,000 distinct CDR3 sequences, around 20% detected once. Specimen: blood. Source of these receptors: a man aged 50 to 60 with Graves' ophthalmopathy. Each CDR3 is given with its conserved first and last residue. Each record gives: CDR3 DNA, CDR3 protein, D gene, J gene, clone size, V gene. A D gene is named only where the DNA matches it firmly. The size of a clone is reported for some rows only, either as once, few or many, or as a class for expanded clones.

TGTGCCAGCGGGACTAGCGGGAACACAGATACGCAGTATTTT | CASGTSGNTDTQYF | TRBD2 | TRBJ2-3 | . | TRBV7-2
TGTGCCAGCAGCCCCGGGGGCGGGAGGGCCAAAATCGGGGAGCTGTTTTTT | CASSPGGGRAKIGELFF | TRBD2 | TRBJ2-2 | . | TRBV7-3
TGTGCCAGCAGTATAGAGCGGTCCTCCTACGAGCAGTACTTC | CASSIERSSYEQYF | . | TRBJ2-7 | many | TRBV2
TGTTCCTGGTTCAAACTAGCGGTGGTCCGAGATACGCAGTATTTT | CSWFKLAVVRDTQYF | TRBD2 | TRBJ2-3 | . | TRBV30
TGTGCCAGCAGCTTTGGGACAGAAGGAGACTCTGGGGCCAACGTCCTGACTTTC | CASSFGTEGDSGANVLTF | TRBD1 | TRBJ2-6 | . | TRBV7-9
TGTGCCAGCAGCCAAGTTCAGGGGAGTGGGTCCTACGAGCAGTACTTC | CASSQVQGSGSYEQYF | . | TRBJ2-7 | many | TRBV3-1
TGTGCCAGCAGCCAGCCGACTACCGGGGAGCTGTTTTTT | CASSQPTTGELFF | . | TRBJ2-2 | few | TRBV4-2
TGTGCCAGCAGTCCTGGACAGGTAAACACTGAAGCTTTCTTT | CASSPGQVNTEAFF | TRBD1 | TRBJ1-1 | few | TRBV28
TGTGCCAGCAGCTTCCGGGACAGGGGAAACACCGGGGAGCTGTTTTTT | CASSFRDRGNTGELFF | TRBD1 | TRBJ2-2 | . | TRBV11-2
TGTGCCAGCAGGGAACTAGCGGGAGCTTACGAGCAGTACTTC | CASRELAGAYEQYF | TRBD2 | TRBJ2-7 | . | TRBV6-2/TRBV6-3
TGTGCCAGCATTCAAGGTTGGAGGGGTAACACTGAAGCTTTCTTT | CASIQGWRGNTEAFF | . | TRBJ1-1 | many | TRBV28
TGTGCCAGCAGCTTAGGGGTCGGGACTAGCGGGAGGGCCCACTTCAATGAGCAGTTCTTC | CASSLGVGTSGRAHFNEQFF | TRBD2 | TRBJ2-1 | few | TRBV7-6
TGTGCCAGCAGCTTAGCGCTATCCAGCTCCTACAATGAGCAGTTCTTC | CASSLALSSSYNEQFF | . | TRBJ2-1 | . | TRBV7-6
TGCAGTGCTAGAGACCTCCTAGGGGGGAGAGAGACCCAGCACTTC | CSARDLLGGRETQHF | . | TRBJ2-5 | . | TRBV20-1
TGTGCCAGCAGCGCCGACTCCTACAATGAGCAGTTCTTC | CASSADSYNEQFF | . | TRBJ2-1 | few | TRBV11-3
TGTGCCAGCAGCTTGGATCGCGGAGCAGAGACCCAGTACTTC | CASSLDRGAETQYF | . | TRBJ2-5 | . | TRBV5-8
TGTGCCAGCTCACCGGACTCCGGGGGAAAGTACTTC | CASSPDSGGKYF | . | TRBJ2-5 | few | TRBV18
TGCAGTGCCGCACTAGCGTCCCTAGCCAAAAACATTCAGTACTTC | CSAALASLAKNIQYF | TRBD2 | TRBJ2-4 | many | TRBV20-1
TGTGCCAGCAGGGGACAGGGAGCAAATCAGCCCCAGCATTTT | CASRGQGANQPQHF | TRBD1 | TRBJ1-5 | few | TRBV6-2/TRBV6-3
TGCAGCGTCCGGACAGGGGTGTCCTACGAGCAGTACTTC | CSVRTGVSYEQYF | TRBD1 | TRBJ2-7 | many | TRBV29-1
TGTGCCAGTAGTATTAGGGACAGGGAAGTGAAGCCCCAGCATTTT | CASSIRDREVKPQHF | TRBD1 | TRBJ1-5 | once | TRBV19
TGCAGCGTTGGGCAGGGGGCGTCGAGCGGGGAGCTGTTTTTT | CSVGQGASSGELFF | TRBD1 | TRBJ2-2 | few | TRBV29-1
TGTGCCAGCAGCCAAGAAGGGACAGGCCTCTACGAGCAGTACTTC | CASSQEGTGLYEQYF | TRBD1 | TRBJ2-7 | many | TRBV3-1
TGTGCTAGTGCTCCCGGAGGGCACACAGGGGCCAATCAGCCCCAGCATTTT | CASAPGGHTGANQPQHF | TRBD1 | TRBJ1-5 | . | TRBV12-5
TGTGCCAGCTCTCAAGGACTAGCGGGAGGGTATGAGCAGTTCTTC | CASSQGLAGGYEQFF | TRBD2 | TRBJ2-1 | . | TRBV2
TGTGCCAGCAGTTCCGGGACAGGGGGCGGTTACGAGCAGTACTTC | CASSSGTGGGYEQYF | TRBD1 | TRBJ2-7 | few | TRBV12-3/TRBV12-4
TGTGCCAGCAGAGAAGACAGATTCTATCAGCCCCAGCATTTT | CASREDRFYQPQHF | . | TRBJ1-5 | many | TRBV12-3/TRBV12-4
TGCAGTGCCTCAACGACTAGCGGACCCACAGATACGCAGTATTTT | CSASTTSGPTDTQYF | TRBD2 | TRBJ2-3 | few | TRBV20-1
TGTGCCAGCAGCTTGGGTAAGACCTACGAGCAGTACTTC | CASSLGKTYEQYF | . | TRBJ2-7 | many | TRBV5-8
TGTGCCAGCAGTGCAGGGCGGGTAAGGACCTACGAGCAGTACTTC | CASSAGRVRTYEQYF | . | TRBJ2-7 | few | TRBV28
TGTGCCAGCAGAAGTGTCCCTAGCACAGATACGCAGTATTTT | CASRSVPSTDTQYF | . | TRBJ2-3 | . | TRBV27
TGTGCCAGCAGCTTAGCCTGGGCAGGGGACTCAACTTATGGCTACACCTTC | CASSLAWAGDSTYGYTF | . | TRBJ1-2 | . | TRBV7-8
TGCAGTGCTAGCAACCAGGGGAAAGAGACCCAGTACTTC | CSASNQGKETQYF | . | TRBJ2-5 | many | TRBV20-1
TGTGCCAGCAGCCCCGGACTAGCGGGAAGCGGGGGGTTCTTC | CASSPGLAGSGGFF | TRBD2 | TRBJ2-1 | . | TRBV11-2
TGTGCCATCGGGCGGGAGCAGGTCAATGAGCAGTTCTTC | CAIGREQVNEQFF | TRBD2 | TRBJ2-1 | many | TRBV10-3
TGTGCCAGCAGCCAAGAACCTAGGGGACTAGTCCACGAGCAGTACTTC | CASSQEPRGLVHEQYF | TRBD2 | TRBJ2-7 | many | TRBV3-1
TGTGCCAGCAGCCGAGCCATCCCTGAAGCTTTCTTT | CASSRAIPEAFF | . | TRBJ1-1 | few | TRBV7-2